These 14 T cell receptor beta chains share one sample of origin, sequenced in a study of cytomegalovirus exposure and HLA in healthy donors (TCRdb year 2017). Library generation was performed with the immunoSEQ multiplex PCR assay. A mixture of 60 forward primers for TCR Vbeta segments and 13 reverse primers for TCR Jbeta segments was used in the multiplex PCR. TCRdb stores this immuneACCESS table with in-frame sequences only. Part of the clones is absent; in the studies checked, under half of the shortfall reflects unresolved V genes, and no reason is known for the rest. Here the sample has tens of thousands of clones; around four fifths occur a single time. The ten most abundant clones make up approximately 22% of the sample. The sample was PBMCs. The origin of the receptors is a woman in her thirties in good health and CMV-seropositive.

This clone came up a few times. The chain has TRBV11-2 and TRBJ2-7, with unresolved D. This CDR3 spans 12 amino acids. The V end was cut by 6 bases, the J end by 4 bases, with 10 bases between. Germline values: CDR1 SGHAT, CDR2 FQNNGV. The CDR3 spells CASSYQIYEQYF. CDR3 nucleotide sequence: TGTGCCAGCAGTTATCAGATATACGAGCAGTACTTC.

The rearrangement joins TRBV10-3 to TRBJ1-1; D might be TRBD1 (6 bases). The CDR3 spans 13 residues. V shed 7 bases and J shed 2 bases, with 11 bases lying between them. The germline V gene has CDR1 ENHRY and CDR2 SYGVKD. The CDR3 sequence is CAIKGQQNTEAFF. In nucleotides, the CDR3 is TGTGCCATCAAGGGACAACAAAACACTGAAGCTTTCTTT.

V and J are TRBV19 and TRBJ1-1; TRBD1 is a possible D gene (6 bases). Trimming took 1 base from V and 6 from J, leaving 9 bases between them. The CDR3 consists of 13 residues. Germline CDR1 LNHDA, CDR2 SQIVND (reference sequence). CDR3 nucleotides: TGTGCCAGTAGTATAGGCACAGGGCCTGAAGCTTTCTTT. It specifies CASSIGTGPEAFF.

This clone turned up a few times. This sequence joins TRBV6-1 and TRBJ2-5, with D tentatively TRBD2 (5 bases). The J call may be in error: the DNA end matches TRBJ2-7 better. The CDR3 is 13 amino acids. Germline-derived CDR1 and CDR2 are MNHNS and SASEGT. In DNA, the CDR3 is TGTGCCAGCAGTCGACTAATGGCCTACGAGCAGTACTTC. It encodes CASSRLMAYEQYF.

The gene calls are TRBV5-1 and TRBJ2-7; 8 positions agree with TRBD1. This CDR3 contains 15 residues. Germline values: CDR1 SGHRS, CDR2 YFSETQ. The V and J ends lost 0 bases and 5 bases, in that order; junction bases with no gene match: 7. For the CDR3, the DNA is TGCGCCAGCAGCTTGGAAGGACAGGGAGTCAACGAGCAGTACTTC. Its translation is CASSLEGQGVNEQYF.

The rearrangement joins TRBV6-6 to TRBJ2-1; tentatively, D is TRBD2 (5 bases). V gave up 2 bases and J gave up 8 bases, with 13 bases separating them. The CDR3 is 14 residues long. The germline V gene encodes CDR1 MNHNY and CDR2 SVGAGI (reference sequence). CDR3 nucleotides: TGTGCCAGCAGTTACGAACGACTAAACCATGAGCAGTTCTTC. Residues: CASSYERLNHEQFF.

The chain recombines TRBV5-1 with TRBJ1-4; TRBD1 might be the D (5 bases). Trimming left V 4 bases short and J 6 bases short, with 10 bases between. The CDR3 spans 13 residues. Germline lookup yields CDR1 SGHRS and CDR2 YFSETQ. CDR3 region: CASSDGQYEKLFF. Here the CDR3 DNA reads TGCGCCAGCAGCGACGGACAATATGAAAAACTGTTTTTT.

The chain is built from TRBV28 and TRBJ2-1, with TRBD2 matching over 9 bases. Unmatched junction bases numbered 4, after V lost 0 bases and J lost 7 bases. The CDR3 spans 15 residues. CDR1 is MDHEN, CDR2 SYDVKM, per germline. This chain's CDR3 is CASSLWVAGDNEQFF. The DNA for the CDR3 is TGTGCCAGCAGTTTATGGGTAGCGGGAGATAATGAGCAGTTCTTC.

The chain uses TRBV11-2 and TRBJ1-3; D is uncertain. The germline V gene encodes CDR1 SGHAT and CDR2 FQNNGV. The V gene lost 7 bases and the J gene lost 0 bases, with 16 bases spanning the gap. The CDR3 is made up of 16 amino acids. In DNA, the CDR3 is TGTGCCAGCACCCCCTCCGCGGGGATCTCTGGAAACACCATATATTTT. Protein: CASTPSAGISGNTIYF.

This chain joins TRBV30 and TRBJ1-2; D gene unclear. The V and J ends lost 4 bases and 0 bases respectively, with 18 bases between them. CDR1 and CDR2 from the germline V gene are GTSNPN and SVGIG (reference sequence). This CDR3 region has 16 residues. The CDR3 coding sequence is TGTGCCTGGACCTCCGCGGGATTGGACTCTAACTATGGCTACACCTTC. Translating gives CAWTSAGLDSNYGYTF.

The chain recombines TRBV6-6 with TRBJ1-5; tentative D call: TRBD1 (5 bases). The V gene's germline CDR1 is MNHNY and CDR2 SVGAGI (reference sequence). V lost 8 bases and J 3 bases, leaving 14 bases between the germline ends. The CDR3 extends over 14 amino acids. The CDR3 bases are TGTGCCAGCGCTCGACAGAGCAACAATCAGCCCCAGCATTTT. Amino acids: CASARQSNNQPQHF.

The J gene is TRBJ2-7, the V gene TRBV2; the D gene is possibly TRBD2 (6 bases). The germline V and J ends were trimmed by 7 bases and 3 bases, with 16 bases remaining between them. The CDR3 consists of 14 residues. Germline lookup yields CDR1 SNHLY and CDR2 FYNNEI. CDR3 residues: CASTVLGLSYEQYF. CDR3 bases: TGTGCCAGCACGGTGCTCGGACTAAGCTACGAGCAGTACTTC.

The chain has TRBV5-1 and TRBJ2-5, with 7 bases matching TRBD1. This CDR3 comprises 15 residues. Germline CDR1 is SGHRS and CDR2 is YFSETQ. V gave up 2 bases and J gave up 2 bases; unmatched junction bases: 6. The CDR3 loop reads CASSFLDREQETQYF. CDR3 in DNA: TGCGCCAGCAGCTTCCTAGACAGGGAACAAGAGACCCAGTACTTC.

The chain recombines TRBV4-1 with TRBJ1-2; no clear D gene. CDR1 is MGHRA and CDR2 is YSYEKL in the germline V gene. The V end was cut by 1 base, the J end by 2 bases, with 14 bases between. The CDR3 covers 16 residues. CDR3 sequence: CASSQGGGFANYGYTF. CDR3 sequence (DNA): TGCGCCAGCAGCCAAGGGGGAGGATTCGCAAACTATGGCTACACCTTC.